Listed here are 18 T cell receptor beta chains from one sample, sequenced in a study of human T cells and chemical hapten exposure. TCRdb analysed the RACE reads with MiXCR anew, one entry per CDR3 protein. The sample has around 99,000 distinct CDR3 sequences; roughly 10% are singletons. Time point described: patch test 2, 6 weeks after DPC sensitization. Described treatment: therapeutic diphenylcyclopropenone sensitization with weekly scalp DPC. Sequenced here: whole blood, sampled in connection with sensitization to the hapten diphenylcyclopropenone (DPC). These TCRs come from a middle-aged woman with alopecia areata. Some clones in this sample may be carry-over from other donors' samples.

This clonotype has a count of ten or more. This chain joins TRBV7-9 and TRBJ2-7; D not resolved. CDR3 size: 12 residues. CDR1 is SEHNR and CDR2 is FQNEAQ in the germline V gene (reference sequence). The V end lost 1 base, the J end lost 7 bases, and 8 bases lay between the germline ends. The CDR3 is CASSLVFTEQYF. The CDR3 bases are TGTGCCAGCAGCTTAGTTTTTACTGAGCAGTACTTC.

The chain joins TRBV19 to TRBJ2-1; D is unclear. Between the trimmed V and J ends, which lost 4 bases and 7 bases, there was a span of 5 bases. The CDR3 is 11 residues long. Per the germline V gene, CDR1 is LNHDA and CDR2 is SQIVND (reference sequence). This chain's CDR3 is CASSTSNEQFF. In DNA, the CDR3 is TGTGCCAGTAGTACATCGAATGAGCAGTTCTTC.

CDR3 nucleotides: TGTGCCAGCAGTTACCCCCCAGTGAACACTGAAGCTTTCTTT. The encoded protein is CASSYPPVNTEAFF. The chain is built from TRBV12-3 or TRBV12-4 and TRBJ1-1; D gene ambiguous. Trimming pared 4 bases from V and 0 bases from J, leaving 9 bases between. This CDR3 is 14 amino acids long.

A few counts support this clonotype. The chain has TRBV11-2 and TRBJ2-7; 7 nucleotides align to TRBD1. The CDR3 is 15 residues long. The V and J ends lost 5 bases and 2 bases, in that order; junction bases with no gene match: 9. Germline CDR1 SGHAT, CDR2 FQNNGV. CDR3 sequence reads: CASSRTGTEAYEQYF. The DNA of the CDR3 is TGTGCCAGCAGCCGAACCGGGACAGAAGCCTACGAGCAGTACTTC.

This clonotype was observed many times. The rearrangement joins TRBV2 to TRBJ2-7; maybe TRBD2 (6 bases). CDR1 and CDR2 (germline): SNHLY, FYNNEI. Trimming left V 6 bases short and J 3 bases short, with 18 bases between. This CDR3 is 15 amino acids long. CDR3 in amino acids: CASRPKAGPYYEQYF. CDR3 nucleotide sequence: TGTGCCAGCAGACCCAAGGCGGGACCTTACTACGAGCAGTACTTC.

This clonotype was detected a few times. This chain joins TRBV10-3 and TRBJ2-3; D ambiguous. CDR3 length equals 12 residues. Trimming removed 2 bases at V and 1 base at J, with 1 base between. Germline values: CDR1 ENHRY, CDR2 SYGVKD. CDR3 residues: CAISEGTDTQYF. CDR3 nucleotides: TGTGCCATCAGTGAGGGCACAGATACGCAGTATTTT.

The chain carries TRBV7-2 and TRBJ2-3; weak D call: TRBD1 (6 bases). Trimming removed 6 bases from V and 10 bases from J, with 11 bases in between. This CDR3 has 11 amino acids. Germline-derived CDR1 and CDR2 are SGHTA and FQGNSA. Here the CDR3 reads CASSQGQAQYF. In DNA form, the CDR3 reads TGTGCCAGCAGTCAGGGGCAAGCGCAGTATTTT.

This clonotype has ten or more counts. The chain recombines TRBV2 with TRBJ2-1; D is perhaps TRBD1 (6 bases). This CDR3 comprises 17 residues. With 6 bases removed from V and 7 bases from J, the gap between germline ends came to 25 bases. CDR1 and CDR2 (germline): SNHLY, FYNNEI. CDR3 nucleotides: TGTGCCAGCAGATCCGCCATGGGCAGGGACACCCGGAATGAGCAGTTCTTC. It translates to CASRSAMGRDTRNEQFF.

This clonotype was observed at least ten times. The chain couples TRBV5-1 to TRBJ2-1, with 10 bases aligning to TRBD1. Losses at the gene ends were 4 bases for V and 8 bases for J; bases not matched to a gene: 6. The CDR3 runs to 14 residues. The germline V gene has CDR1 SGHRS and CDR2 YFSETQ. As DNA, the CDR3 is TGCGCCAGCAGCCGGGACAGGGGTTCCGATGAGCAGTTCTTC. It codes for CASSRDRGSDEQFF.

The genes are TRBV2 and TRBJ2-7; no reliable D call. Germline values: CDR1 SNHLY, CDR2 FYNNEI. Between the trimmed V and J ends, which lost 8 bases and 2 bases, there was a span of 16 bases. This CDR3 comprises 14 residues. CDR3 nucleotide sequence: TGTGCCAGCCGACCTCCCGAGGCCGCCTACGAGCAGTACTTC. The encoded protein is CASRPPEAAYEQYF. The complete variable domain, with remaining parts taken from reference TRBV2 and TRBJ2-7, reads EPEVTQTPSHQVTQMGQEVILRCVPISNHLYFYWYRQILGQKVEFLVSFYNNEISEKSEIFDDQFSVERPDGSNFTLKIRSTKLEDSAMYFCASRPPEAAYEQYFGPGTRLTVT.

The chain is built from TRBV20-1 and TRBJ2-4, with TRBD1 matching 7 bases. V was pared by 4 bases and J by 9 bases, with 27 bases of the junction left unmatched. The CDR3 extends over 19 amino acids. Germline V gene sequence: CDR1 DFQATT, CDR2 SNEGSKA (reference sequence). The CDR3 DNA is TGCAGTGCTACCCCGCTCCAAGGAAGAGGGGGCCAGGGGCTAATCATTCAGTACTTC. It translates to CSATPLQGRGGQGLIIQYF.

This clonotype was recorded at least ten times. The chain uses TRBV18 and TRBJ2-3; TRBD1 or TRBD2 may be the D gene (5 bases each). Germline CDR1 is KGHSH and CDR2 is LQKENI. Trimming left V 2 bases short and J 4 bases short, with 10 bases between. CDR3 length: 14 amino acids. The CDR3 region is CASSPYQGADTQYF. The CDR3, as DNA: TGTGCCAGCTCACCATATCAGGGAGCAGATACGCAGTATTTT.

This clonotype was recorded a few times. This chain uses TRBV5-4 with TRBJ1-5; D perhaps matches TRBD1 (6 bases). The CDR3 totals 15 residues. The V gene lost 0 bases and the J gene lost 4 bases, with 11 bases spanning the gap. Germline loops: CDR1 SGHNT, CDR2 YYREEE (reference sequence). CDR3 region: CASSLVGGLNQPQHF. The CDR3 nucleotides read TGTGCCAGCAGCTTGGTTGGGGGCTTGAATCAGCCCCAGCATTTT.

This clonotype appeared a few times. The V and J genes are TRBV20-1 and TRBJ1-2; a possible D gene is TRBD1 (5 bases). Germline CDR1 DFQATT, CDR2 SNEGSKA (reference sequence). V was shortened by 3 bases and J by 3 bases, with 11 bases between the two germline ends. The CDR3 is made up of 13 amino acids. CDR3 in DNA: TGCAGTGCTAGGGATCCACAGGACTATGGCTACACCTTC. As protein: CSARDPQDYGYTF.

The CDR3 loop reads CASIDRIYNEQFF. CDR3 bases: TGTGCCAGCATCGACCGGATCTACAATGAGCAGTTCTTC. This sequence joins TRBV6-5 and TRBJ2-1; unclear D gene. V was cut by 7 bases and J by 3 bases, with 10 bases left in between. Germline CDR1 reads MNHEY; CDR2 reads SVGAGI. The CDR3 loop spans 13 amino acids.

The table lists this clonotype with many counts. This sequence joins TRBV9 and TRBJ2-1, with 8 bases fitting TRBD2. The length of the CDR3 is 18 residues. J lost 0 bases, V lost 4 bases, and 12 bases had no gene match. CDR1 is SGDLS and CDR2 is YYNGEE in the germline V gene. The CDR3 sequence: CASSPIVAGGRSYNEQFF. In nucleotides, the CDR3 is TGTGCCAGCAGCCCCATTGTGGCGGGGGGACGCTCCTACAATGAGCAGTTCTTC.

The table lists this clonotype with many counts. The chain has TRBV15 and TRBJ1-6; TRBD1 aligns across 7 bases. After removal of 1 base from V and 8 bases from J, the junction contained 8 bases not matched to a gene. This CDR3 has 16 amino acids. Germline CDR1 LNHNV, CDR2 YYDKDF (reference sequence). The CDR3 spells CATSRGIQGYDSPLHF. Written as DNA, the CDR3 is TGTGCCACCAGCAGAGGGATACAGGGGTACGATTCACCCCTCCACTTT.

This clonotype has just one count. The rearrangement links TRBV5-1 to TRBJ1-1; D gene ambiguous. This CDR3 comprises 12 residues. The V end was cut by 4 bases, the J end by 1 base, with 5 bases between. CDR1 and CDR2 from the germline V gene are SGHRS and YFSETQ. This CDR3 reads CASSGWNTEAFF. CDR3 DNA: TGCGCCAGCAGCGGTTGGAACACTGAAGCTTTCTTT.